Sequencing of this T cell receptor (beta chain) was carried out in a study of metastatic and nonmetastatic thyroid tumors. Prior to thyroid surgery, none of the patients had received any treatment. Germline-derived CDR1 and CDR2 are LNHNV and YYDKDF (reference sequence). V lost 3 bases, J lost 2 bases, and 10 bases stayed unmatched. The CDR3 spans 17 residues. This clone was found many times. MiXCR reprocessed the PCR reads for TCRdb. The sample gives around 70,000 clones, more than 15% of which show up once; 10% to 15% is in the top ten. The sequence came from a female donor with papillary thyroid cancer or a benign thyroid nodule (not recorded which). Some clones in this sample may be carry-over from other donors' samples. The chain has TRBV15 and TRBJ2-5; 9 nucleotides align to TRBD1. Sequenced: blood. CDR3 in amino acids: CATSRLPGQGWQETQYF. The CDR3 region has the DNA TGTGCCACCAGCAGGCTTCCGGGACAGGGCTGGCAAGAGACCCAGTACTTC.